This TCR beta chain was retrieved from a study of shared clonotypes between healthy human individuals. Whole-study results and caveats: A small donor pool kept down the genetic and exposure-history diversity that was represented. Roughly 5% of naive CD4 clonotypes were common to several donors.

In regard to this clone: What it binds is unknown.

A split of CD4+ cells into CD45RA+ naive and CD45RA-negative memory subsets was performed. Clones were sequenced by immunoSEQ multiplex PCR, and TCRdb holds only the in-frame ones, with some missing. The repertoire holds some 2,400,000 clones, with 95% as singletons. V was pared by 6 bases and J by 1 base, with 13 bases between. CDR3 length equals 15 residues. Germline V gene sequence: CDR1 MNHNY, CDR2 SVGAGI (reference sequence). The V call is TRBV6-6, the J call TRBJ2-1; D ambiguous. The TCR originated in a man between 18 and 35 years old in good health. The sample was naive CD4+ T cells sorted from blood. The subset was: CD45RA+ positively selected. The chain's CDR3 is CASRDDRSSYNEQFF. For the CDR3, the DNA is TGTGCCAGCAGAGACGACCGATCATCCTACAATGAGCAGTTCTTC.